These T cell receptor beta chains were read from a single sample in a study of shared clonotypes between healthy human individuals. Here immunoSEQ multiplex PCR was the method, and the copy in TCRdb shows in-frame clones only, minus some. The sample lists approximately 710,000 clones, about nine tenths occurring once. Sequenced sample: memory CD8+ T cells from PBMCs. The receptors were gathered from a man younger than 35 in good health. Some clones in this sample may be carry-over from other donors' samples. Both conserved end residues are part of each CDR3. The D gene is left open where the match is weak. Where a row states a size, it is once, few, many or the class of an expanded clone; other rows omit it.

j_gene | abundance | v_gene | d_gene | CDR3nt | CDR3aa
TRBJ2-7 | . | TRBV5-6 | . | TGTGCCAGCAGTCAGGGGACCTACGAGCAGTACTTC | CASSQGTYEQYF
TRBJ2-7 | . | TRBV7-9 | TRBD1 | TGTGCCAGCAGCCCCGAATGGCTACAGGGGGGCGAGCAGTACTTC | CASSPEWLQGGEQYF
TRBJ2-3 | . | TRBV7-6 | . | TGTGCCAGCAGCCCCAGCGTAGCGGCCGGGGGAGATACGCAGTATTTT | CASSPSVAAGGDTQYF
TRBJ2-1 | . | TRBV6-1 | . | TGTGCCAGCAGTCCGACGGACAGTTACAATGAGCAGTTCTTC | CASSPTDSYNEQFF
TRBJ2-7 | . | TRBV10-3 | . | TGTGCCATCACCGGGACACGGACCGCCTCAGTCACGGAGCAGTACTTC | CAITGTRTASVTEQYF
TRBJ2-7 | . | TRBV10-1 | . | TGCGCCAGCAGGAACGGGACACTCTTCTACGAGCAGTACTTC | CASRNGTLFYEQYF
TRBJ1-1 | . | TRBV5-4 | . | TGTGCCAGCAGCCCGGTGGGGGGGCCGGGGACTGAAGCTTTCTTT | CASSPVGGPGTEAFF
TRBJ2-2 | . | TRBV25-1 | . | TGTGCCAGCAGTGCCTATGGACCCTCTCAAGGCGGGGAGCTGTTTTTT | CASSAYGPSQGGELFF
TRBJ1-2 | few | TRBV5-1 | TRBD1 | TGCGCCAGCAATGATTATGGCAGGGGGTCCTATGGCTACACCTTC | CASNDYGRGSYGYTF
TRBJ2-7 | . | TRBV7-9 | . | TGTGCCAGCAGCTTAAGTCTCTTAAAGACCTACGAGCAGTACTTC | CASSLSLLKTYEQYF
TRBJ1-5 | . | TRBV5-5 | TRBD1 | TGTGCCAGCAGCCCCACGACAGGGATCAATCAGCCCCAGCATTTT | CASSPTTGINQPQHF
TRBJ1-6 | . | TRBV5-1 | . | TGCGCCAGCAGGATGGTAGCTTCTAATTCACCCCTCCACTTT | CASRMVASNSPLHF
TRBJ2-1 | . | TRBV4-2 | TRBD2 | TGTGCCAGCAGAACGACTAGCGGATTCAATGAGCAGTTCTTC | CASRTTSGFNEQFF
TRBJ2-5 | . | TRBV7-8 | . | TGTGCCAGCAGCTCGAGGGATTCACCCAGGGAGACCCAGTACTTC | CASSSRDSPRETQYF
TRBJ2-7 | . | TRBV18 | TRBD1 | TGTGCCAGCTCACCACCTTTACTCGACAGGGGATCGCCCTACGAGCAGTACTTC | CASSPPLLDRGSPYEQYF
TRBJ2-7 | . | TRBV5-1 | TRBD1 | TGCGCCAGCAGCTATCGACAGGGCCACTACGAGCAGTACTTC | CASSYRQGHYEQYF
TRBJ2-7 | . | TRBV6-5 | TRBD1 | TGTGCCAGCAGTTACGATGGGACAGGGGGCGTCTACGAGCAGTACTTC | CASSYDGTGGVYEQYF
TRBJ2-5 | . | TRBV7-9 | . | TGTGCCAGCAGATCGGCCCAAACGGAGACCCAGTACTTC | CASRSAQTETQYF
TRBJ1-1 | . | TRBV2 | . | TGTGCCAGCAGTACCGGACAGAACACTGAAGCTTTCTTT | CASSTGQNTEAFF
TRBJ2-7 | . | TRBV5-1 | TRBD1 | TGCGCCAGCAGCTTTGGGACAGCCTACGAGCAGTACTTC | CASSFGTAYEQYF
TRBJ2-6 | . | TRBV7-9 | TRBD1 | TGTGCCAGCAGCATCCGGGACAGGGTATTCTCTGGGGCCAACGTCCTGACTTTC | CASSIRDRVFSGANVLTF
TRBJ2-5 | . | TRBV13 | . | TGTGCCAGCAGCTTACGGAGCGCCCAAGAGACCCAGTACTTC | CASSLRSAQETQYF
TRBJ2-5 | . | TRBV4-1 | TRBD1 | TGCGCCAGCAGCCAAGATAAGTTTCTGGGACAGGGGGTGACCCAGTACTTC | CASSQDKFLGQGVTQYF
TRBJ1-2 | . | TRBV7-9 | . | TGTGCCAGCAGTATAGCCGGGGGACGGGGCTACACCTTC | CASSIAGGRGYTF
TRBJ2-5 | . | TRBV7-9 | . | TGTGCCAGCAGCGGGTTAAGGGAGACCCAGTACTTC | CASSGLRETQYF
TRBJ2-7 | . | TRBV13 | TRBD2 | TGTGCCAGCAGCTTAGGTGCGGGAGGGCTCTACGAGCAGTACTTC | CASSLGAGGLYEQYF
TRBJ2-7 | many | TRBV7-9 | . | TGTGCCAGCAGCTCCCGCCCGGACAGCCCTTACGAGCAGTACTTC | CASSSRPDSPYEQYF
TRBJ2-3 | . | TRBV9 | . | TGTGCCAGCAGCGTAGCTACGGGGAGAGGGCTCACAGATACGCAGTATTTT | CASSVATGRGLTDTQYF
TRBJ2-1 | . | TRBV5-6 | . | TGTGCCAGCAGCTTGGGTCTCTACAATGAGCAGTTCTTC | CASSLGLYNEQFF
TRBJ2-3 | once | TRBV2 | . | TGTGCCAGCTCCCGGACAGCTTTCACAGATACGCAGTATTTT | CASSRTAFTDTQYF
TRBJ1-3 | . | TRBV4-2 | TRBD1 | TGTGCCAGCAGCCCGGACAGGGATCACTCTGGAAACACCATATATTTT | CASSPDRDHSGNTIYF
TRBJ2-2 | once | TRBV14 | TRBD2 | TGTGCCAGCAGCCGCCTACTAGCGGAAAACACCGGGGAGCTGTTTTTT | CASSRLLAENTGELFF
TRBJ2-1 | . | TRBV27 | TRBD2 | TGTGCCAGCAAACTCCAACCGGGACTAGCGGGAGGGCCCAACGATGAGCAGTTCTTC | CASKLQPGLAGGPNDEQFF
TRBJ2-2 | . | TRBV6-5 | . | TGTGCCAGCAGCCCTCAGGAGGACACCGGGGAGCTGTTTTTT | CASSPQEDTGELFF
TRBJ2-6 | . | TRBV28 | . | TGTGCCAGCAGTTTACTCTTCGGGGGTTACTCTGGGGCCAACGTCCTGACTTTC | CASSLLFGGYSGANVLTF
TRBJ2-7 | once | TRBV7-3 | TRBD2 | TGTGCCAGCAGCTTGGGCGGGAGGTCCTACGAGCAGTACTTC | CASSLGGRSYEQYF
TRBJ2-2 | . | TRBV30 | TRBD2 | TGTGCCTGGAACGGTTGGAGCGGGAGGGAGAGGGCCGGGGAGCTGTTTTTT | CAWNGWSGRERAGELFF
TRBJ1-1 | . | TRBV6-1 | TRBD1 | TGTGCCAGCAGTGAGGCCAGGGGGAGTAGTGAAGCTTTCTTT | CASSEARGSSEAFF
TRBJ2-7 | many | TRBV10-3 | TRBD1 | TGTGCCAGCACCGACAGGGGGATCTCTGCCGAGCAGTACTTC | CASTDRGISAEQYF
TRBJ2-5 | . | TRBV5-1 | TRBD2 | TGCGCCAGCAGCCTAGGACTAGCGAACCAAGAGACCCAGTACTTC | CASSLGLANQETQYF
TRBJ2-3 | . | TRBV9 | . | TGTGCCAGCACCCTGGGGGGGCGGCCAGATACGCAGTATTTT | CASTLGGRPDTQYF